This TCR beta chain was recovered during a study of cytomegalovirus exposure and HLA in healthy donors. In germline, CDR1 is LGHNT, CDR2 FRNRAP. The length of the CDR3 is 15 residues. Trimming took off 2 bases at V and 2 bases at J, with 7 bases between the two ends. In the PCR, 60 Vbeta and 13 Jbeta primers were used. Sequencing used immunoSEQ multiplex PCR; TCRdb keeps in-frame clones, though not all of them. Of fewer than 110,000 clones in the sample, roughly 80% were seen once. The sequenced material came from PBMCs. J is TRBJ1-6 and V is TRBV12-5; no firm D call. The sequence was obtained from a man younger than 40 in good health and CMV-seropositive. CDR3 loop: CASGLPEAYNSPLHF. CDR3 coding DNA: TGTGCTAGTGGTTTGCCCGAGGCCTATAATTCACCCCTCCACTTT.